This note documents a single TCR beta chain sequence. Germline loops: CDR1 SGHVS, CDR2 FNYEAQ. This CDR3 is 15 amino acids long. With V trimmed by 4 bases and J by 8 bases, 8 bases remained unmatched. The data stem from a study of T cell changes during pregnancy in multiple sclerosis. TCRdb's table, derived via immunoSEQ multiplex PCR, lists solely in-frame clones and lacks some. Here the sample spans tens of thousands of clones, around 93% being singletons. This TCR was sampled from a female donor with multiple sclerosis, enrolled in a pregnancy study. The starting material was peripheral blood, obtained after pregnancy. The V gene is TRBV7-6, the J gene TRBJ1-6; 7 nucleotides line up with TRBD1. CDR3 protein: CASSYQQGIDSPLHF. CDR3 DNA sequence: TGTGCCAGCAGCTACCAACAGGGGATTGATTCACCCCTCCACTTT.